Shown below are 5 T cell receptor beta chains from a single sample sequenced in a study of blood T cell repertoires in COVID-19. Method: immunoSEQ multiplex PCR; TCRdb's copy keeps in-frame clones and lacks some. This table has 200,000 to 300,000 clones, roughly nine tenths appearing once. Sequenced sample: PBMCs or T cells enriched from blood (not recorded which). These receptors originate from a woman aged 18-29 years who had recovered from COVID-19.

The chain joins TRBV18 to TRBJ1-4; D is uncertain. Trimming pared 6 bases from V and 8 bases from J, leaving 13 bases between. CDR3 size: 13 residues. Germline V gene data show CDR1 as KGHSH and CDR2 as LQKENI. DNA for the CDR3: TGTGCCAGCTCGGCCCAACTAAAGGAAAAACTGTTTTTT. This encodes CASSAQLKEKLFF.

V and J are TRBV10-3 and TRBJ2-1; possibly TRBD2 for D (5 bases). Trimming shortened V by 10 bases and J by 7 bases, and 20 bases separated the two germline ends. Germline-derived CDR1 and CDR2 are ENHRY and SYGVKD. This CDR3 has 14 residues. The CDR3 loop is CATLDEGVRNEQFF. DNA of the CDR3: TGTGCCACCCTTGACGAGGGCGTAAGGAATGAGCAGTTCTTC.

The chain combines TRBV1 with TRBJ2-5; TRBD2, the table's D call, lacks a check against the DNA. TRBV1 is classified as a pseudogene. There are 15 residues in the CDR3. The CDR3 DNA sequence: TGCACCAGCAGCCTTAGCGGGGGGTGGCAAGAGACCCAGTACTTC. Its protein is CTSSLSGGWQETQYF.

The V call is TRBV20-1, the J call TRBJ1-2; unclear D gene. Germline-derived CDR1 and CDR2 are DFQATT and SNEGSKA (reference sequence). Deletions cut 3 bases from V and 7 bases from J, with 9 bases between. This CDR3 is 11 amino acids long. CDR3 DNA sequence: TGCAGTGCTAGCCAGGTGGCTGGCTACACCTTC. Translation: CSASQVAGYTF.

The gene calls are TRBV13 and TRBJ1-3, with TRBD1 matching over 9 bases. Germline V gene data show CDR1 as PRHDT and CDR2 as FYEKMQ (reference sequence). This CDR3 region has 17 residues. J gave up 3 bases and V 0 bases, and 6 bases lay outside the gene matches. For the CDR3, the DNA is TGTGCCAGCAGCTTAGGCCCGGGACAGGGCCATGGAAACACCATATATTTT. Translated, it gives CASSLGPGQGHGNTIYF.